This record concerns one TCR beta chain sequence. A COVID-19 case had been met by exposed participants during the 2 weeks before study entry. This entry belongs to a study of blood T cell repertoires in COVID-19. Trimming at V came to 0 bases and at J to 6 bases, leaving 6 bases not matched to a gene. The length of the CDR3 is 16 residues. Germline CDR1 SGHRS, CDR2 YFSETQ. The method was immunoSEQ multiplex PCR; TCRdb's version includes in-frame clones alone and lacks a portion of them. The data contain around 320,000 clones, under 90% of them singletons. The receptor was isolated from a woman aged 45-65 years who had been exposed to COVID-19. The sequenced sample was PBMCs or T cells enriched from blood (not recorded which). The J gene is TRBJ2-1, the V gene TRBV5-1; 10 bases align to TRBD2. CDR3 nucleotides: TGCGCCAGCAGCTTGGGTAGCGGGGGGTCCCGCAATGAGCAGTTCTTC. This codes for CASSLGSGGSRNEQFF.